This passage covers 26 T cell receptor beta chains from one sample sequenced in a study of cytotoxic CD8 clonotypes in ibrutinib-treated CLL. Some clones are missing from TCRdb's copy, which holds only in-frame ones; the method was immunoSEQ multiplex PCR. In the table there are around 250,000 clones, around three quarters of which are singletons. The sample consisted of PBMCs, taken after 24 months of ibrutinib treatment. The receptors derive from a human donor with chronic lymphocytic leukemia.

This clone was recorded a few times. The rearrangement uses TRBV6-6 and TRBJ2-5; 7 nucleotides line up with TRBD1. The junction had 3 bases not matched to a gene; V was cut back by 5 bases and J by 0 bases. CDR3 length: 14 amino acids. The germline V gene encodes CDR1 MNHNY and CDR2 SVGAGI (reference sequence). CDR3 nucleotides: TGTGCCAGCAGTATTGACAGGGACCAAGAGACCCAGTACTTC. Translating gives CASSIDRDQETQYF.

The V gene is TRBV30, the J gene TRBJ1-4, with 9 bases that match TRBD1. Unmatched junction bases numbered 9, after V lost 2 bases and J lost 8 bases. The length of the CDR3 is 15 residues. Germline V gene lookup returns CDR1 GTSNPN and CDR2 SVGIG (reference sequence). Here the CDR3 DNA reads TGTGCCTGGAGTAAACAGGGGGCGGGTGGCGAAAAACTGTTTTTT. It translates to CAWSKQGAGGEKLFF.

The chain combines TRBV6-5 with TRBJ2-7; 8 nucleotides match TRBD1. J was trimmed by 2 bases and V by 2 bases; bases with no gene match: 8. This CDR3 is 16 amino acids long. Germline V gives CDR1 MNHEY, CDR2 SVGAGI. The CDR3 coding sequence is TGTGCCAGCAGTTACGGCGGACAGGGTTTAGCCTACGAGCAGTACTTC. Protein: CASSYGGQGLAYEQYF.

J is TRBJ1-1 and V is TRBV28; the D is unclear. The germline V and J ends were trimmed by 7 bases and 0 bases, with 15 bases remaining between them. The CDR3 runs 15 residues. CDR1 is MDHEN and CDR2 is SYDVKM in the germline V gene. CDR3 bases: TGTGCCAGCAACCCCTCGTGGGGAATGAACACTGAAGCTTTCTTT. This translates into CASNPSWGMNTEAFF.

In its sample, this clone was seen a few times. This chain uses TRBV2 with TRBJ1-2, with D unclear. Trimming shortened V by 10 bases and J by 7 bases, and 16 bases separated the two germline ends. Germline V lookup: CDR1 SNHLY, CDR2 FYNNEI. CDR3 size: 12 residues. The CDR3 reads CATPVARGGYTF. CDR3 sequence (DNA): TGTGCCACCCCGGTCGCCCGAGGTGGCTACACCTTC.

A remark on this clone: One end of the junction is discordant with germline, which a read error may explain. V usage is TRBV19 and J usage is TRBJ1-1; tentative D call: TRBD1 (5 bases). Germline lookup yields CDR1 LNHDA and CDR2 SQIVND (reference sequence). The CDR3 extends over 13 amino acids. The CDR3 loop is CASSPGVNTEAFF. In DNA, the CDR3 is TGTGCCAGTAGCCCGGGGGTGAACACTGAGGCTTTCTTT.

This chain joins TRBV15 and TRBJ2-1; D call uncertain. The CDR3 consists of 15 residues. Per the germline V gene, CDR1 is LNHNV and CDR2 is YYDKDF (reference sequence). Between the trimmed V and J ends, which lost 0 bases and 8 bases, there was a span of 14 bases. In DNA form, the CDR3 reads TGTGCCACCAGCAGAGATCCATATTCTTCCCATGAGCAGTTCTTC. Translating it yields CATSRDPYSSHEQFF.

The rearrangement uses TRBV9 and TRBJ2-1; D unresolved. Trimming left V 10 bases short and J 1 base short, with 6 bases between. The CDR3 is 11 amino acids. Germline CDR1 SGDLS, CDR2 YYNGEE. CDR3 in amino acids: CARRSYNEQFF. The DNA for the CDR3 is TGTGCCCGTCGTTCCTACAATGAGCAGTTCTTC.

The gene calls are TRBV25-1 and TRBJ2-5, with 9 bases lining up with TRBD1. Unmatched junction bases numbered 9, after V lost 5 bases and J lost 2 bases. The CDR3 consists of 16 residues. CDR1 is MGHDK, CDR2 SYGVNS, per germline. The CDR3 coding sequence is TGTGCCAGCAGTCTCGAGACAGGGGGGTTTCAAGAGACCCAGTACTTC. Translated, it gives CASSLETGGFQETQYF.

The chain combines TRBV19 with TRBJ2-7; D gene uncertain. The V gene's germline CDR1 is LNHDA and CDR2 SQIVND (reference sequence). V gave up 0 bases and J gave up 5 bases, with 14 bases separating them. The CDR3 is made up of 15 amino acids. The CDR3 bases are TGTGCCAGTAGTATAGAGCCTAGTGAACTCCACGAGCAGTACTTC. Translated, it gives CASSIEPSELHEQYF.

This clone has just a few counts. V gene TRBV28 combines with J gene TRBJ2-7, with a possible D match to TRBD1 (6 bases). Germline V gene data show CDR1 as MDHEN and CDR2 as SYDVKM. The CDR3 is 14 residues long. V dropped 8 bases and J dropped 3 bases, with 17 bases sitting between them. The CDR3 DNA reads as TGTGCCAGCCAACCACAGGGATGGAACTACGAGCAGTACTTC. The encoded protein is CASQPQGWNYEQYF.

This chain connects TRBV6-6 to TRBJ1-5; 7 bases fit TRBD1. The CDR3 spans 14 residues. J was trimmed by 5 bases and V by 7 bases; bases with no gene match: 8. In germline, CDR1 is MNHNY, CDR2 SVGAGI (reference sequence). The CDR3, as DNA: TGTGCCAGCACCATATCAGGGGGGGATCAGCCCCAGCATTTT. Its protein product is CASTISGGDQPQHF.

The rearrangement links TRBV28 to TRBJ1-2; 9 bases agree with TRBD1. Germline CDR1 reads MDHEN; CDR2 reads SYDVKM. CDR3 length equals 17 residues. The junction had 18 bases not matched to a gene; V was cut back by 5 bases and J by 8 bases. Here the CDR3 DNA reads TGTGCCAGCAGTCAGGGGACAGGGCTATCCCTAACAAGAGGCTACACCTTC. Its translation is CASSQGTGLSLTRGYTF.

This chain joins TRBV2 and TRBJ2-4; D possibly corresponds to TRBD2 (8 bases). The germline V and J ends were trimmed by 8 bases and 0 bases, with 23 bases remaining between them. CDR1 and CDR2 (germline): SNHLY, FYNNEI. This CDR3 is 18 amino acids long. This CDR3 reads CASGGTGGDSRAKNIQYF. Here the CDR3 DNA reads TGTGCCAGCGGGGGGACCGGGGGGGACAGTCGAGCCAAAAACATTCAGTACTTC.

Only a few counts were recorded for this clone. V is TRBV9 and J is TRBJ2-7, with 7 bases aligning to TRBD2. In germline, CDR1 is SGDLS, CDR2 YYNGEE. The V and J ends lost 4 bases and 2 bases, in that order; junction bases with no gene match: 6. This CDR3 is 14 amino acids long. The DNA of the CDR3 is TGTGCCAGCAGCCCCTGGGAGGGCCCCTACGAGCAGTACTTC. Amino acid sequence: CASSPWEGPYEQYF.

The chain is built from TRBV10-3 and TRBJ2-7, with 10 nucleotides matching TRBD1. Germline V gene lookup returns CDR1 ENHRY and CDR2 SYGVKD. The CDR3 consists of 16 residues. J gave up 3 bases and V 6 bases, and 11 bases lay outside the gene matches. As DNA, the CDR3 is TGTGCCATCAGCCCCATACCGGGACAGGGGAACTACGAGCAGTACTTC. Translated, it gives CAISPIPGQGNYEQYF.

The genes are TRBV16 and TRBJ2-7; D is uncertain. Deletions cut 2 bases from V and 4 bases from J, with 9 bases between. Germline V CDR1 and CDR2: KGHSY, FQNENV. The CDR3 loop spans 13 amino acids. The chain's CDR3 is CASSQEADYEQYF. The DNA of the CDR3 is TGTGCCAGCAGCCAAGAGGCGGATTACGAGCAGTACTTC.

In the case of this clone: Compared with germline, one end of the junction differs, possibly owing to a read error. V gene TRBV18 combines with J gene TRBJ1-2, with D hard to call. The germline CDR1 and CDR2 sequences are KGHSH and LQKENI. This CDR3 is 10 amino acids long. CDR3 loop: CASSKAEVIF. CDR3 nucleotide sequence: TGTGCCAGCTCAAAGGCAGAGGTTATCTTC.

This clone was seen a few times. The genes are TRBV7-3 and TRBJ2-7; TRBD1 agrees at 10 bases. The germline gives CDR1 SGHTA, CDR2 FQGTGA. V lost 4 bases, J lost 7 bases, and 7 bases stayed unmatched. There are 14 residues in the CDR3. The CDR3 nucleotides are TGTGCCAGCAGCTCCGGGACAGGGGTGAAGGAGCAGTACTTC. Translating gives CASSSGTGVKEQYF.

The chain recombines TRBV5-8 with TRBJ2-3; 11 bases match TRBD2. Germline values: CDR1 SGHTS, CDR2 YDEGEE. The CDR3 totals 17 residues. With V trimmed by 0 bases and J by 4 bases, 7 bases remained unmatched. This CDR3 reads CASSLAILAGGADTQYF. CDR3 bases: TGTGCCAGCAGCTTGGCAATTCTAGCGGGAGGCGCAGATACGCAGTATTTT. The entire variable domain, with the rest obtained from reference TRBV5-8 and TRBJ2-3, is as follows: EAGVTQSPTHLIKTRGQQATLRCSPISGHTSVYWYQQALGLGLQFLLWYDEGEERNRGNFPPRFSGRQFPNYSSELNVNALELEDSALYLCASSLAILAGGADTQYFGPGTRLTVL.

The chain has TRBV6-5 and TRBJ1-3; D call uncertain. CDR1 and CDR2 (germline): MNHEY, SVGAGI. V shed 0 bases and J shed 6 bases, with 9 bases lying between them. The CDR3 is 14 amino acids. DNA for the CDR3: TGTGCCAGCAGTTACTCGTCACCGGCAAACACCATATATTTT. This codes for CASSYSSPANTIYF.

This clone was detected a few times. This chain connects TRBV19 to TRBJ2-3; weak D call: TRBD1 (5 bases). The CDR3 length is 15 residues. Germline V CDR1 and CDR2: LNHDA, SQIVND (reference sequence). Trimming took off 2 bases at V and 5 bases at J, with 14 bases between the two ends. The CDR3 sequence: CASSIFQGGIDTQYF. For the CDR3, the DNA is TGTGCCAGTAGTATATTTCAGGGTGGTATAGATACGCAGTATTTT.

The sample holds one count of this clone. The chain uses TRBV18 and TRBJ2-5; D call uncertain. The CDR3 loop spans 15 amino acids. V lost 1 base and J 1 base, leaving 10 bases between the germline ends. Germline V gene lookup returns CDR1 KGHSH and CDR2 LQKENI. CDR3 amino acids: CASSPRAASQETQYF. DNA of the CDR3: TGTGCCAGCTCACCACGTGCGGCTTCCCAAGAGACCCAGTACTTC.

This chain links TRBV7-8 with TRBJ2-5; 8 nucleotides match TRBD1. V shed 3 bases and J 4 bases; nucleotides not matched to a gene: 7. The CDR3 sequence is 15 residues long. Germline V gene lookup returns CDR1 SGHVS and CDR2 FQNEAQ. Here the CDR3 DNA reads TGTGCCAGCAGCTTTCAGGGGGCGTCGGGAGAGACCCAGTACTTC. It codes for CASSFQGASGETQYF.

This clone was seen only a few times. The rearrangement links TRBV28 to TRBJ2-2; D might be TRBD2 (6 bases). Germline lookup yields CDR1 MDHEN and CDR2 SYDVKM. The CDR3 covers 14 residues. V was trimmed by 3 bases and J by 7 bases, leaving 12 bases between them. CDR3 in DNA: TGTGCCAGCAGTTTTGGAGGGGTCCACGGGGAGCTGTTTTTT. Translating gives CASSFGGVHGELFF.

This rearrangement joins TRBV5-4 to TRBJ1-1; D not resolved. Germline values: CDR1 SGHNT, CDR2 YYREEE (reference sequence). The CDR3 spans 12 residues. Trimming took 0 bases from V and 4 from J, leaving 4 bases between them. CDR3 loop: CASSLVGTEAFF. CDR3 bases: TGTGCCAGCAGCTTGGTTGGCACTGAAGCTTTCTTT.